These T cell receptor beta chains were read from a single sample in a study of vaccination effects on CD4 cells after COVID-19. These receptors' antigens are unknown. This table comes from immunoSEQ multiplex PCR, and its TCRdb copy is limited to in-frame clones, with some not included. The sample has roughly 20,000 clones, around three quarters seen once. The starting material was CD4+ T cells from PBMCs cultured with HCoV-229E spike peptides, obtained before COVID-19 vaccination. The receptor source for this set is a human donor who received a COVID-19 vaccine. The conserved cysteine and the conserved F or W are not part of the CDR3 here.

TRBJ1-3 TRBV7-9 ASSLNRGSGNTIY
TRBJ2-5 TRBV6-5 ASSGQGASKTQY
TRBJ1-2 TRBV10-3 AISENTGMGVDGYT
TRBJ1-2 TRBV9 ASSGTSQGGYGYT
TRBJ1-1 TRBV6-1 ASSEHADSSAAEAF
TRBJ1-1 TRBV10-3 AISSDRGGAEAF
TRBJ2-3 TRBV14 ASSPIGLAMTDTQY
TRBJ2-5 TRBV7-9 ASSLAVQGVGRETQY
TRBJ2-1 TRBV5-4 ASSRSSSGSYNEQF
TRBJ2-3 TRBV10-3 AIGGTSGGNPSTDTQY
TRBJ1-1 TRBV27 ASSLKGSTEAF
TRBJ1-2 TRBV3-1/TRBV3-2 ASSPGRLLVGGYT
TRBJ1-1 TRBV7-9 ASSLKANTEAF
TRBJ2-3 TRBV7-2 ASSLAGTGLTSTDTQY
TRBJ2-3 TRBV19 ASSYRPGLVSDTQY
TRBJ1-2 TRBV7-8 ASSLSPELGYT
TRBJ1-5 TRBV10-3 AISEPGQNQPQH
TRBJ2-1 TRBV15 ATSGLAGGWSSYNEQF
TRBJ2-5 TRBV6-1 ASSDLETQY
TRBJ1-4 TRBV6-5 ASSYSLDPPREKLF
TRBJ1-5 TRBV3-1/TRBV3-2 ASSQGRGLDQPQH
TRBJ2-7 TRBV7-9 ASSSTLSYEQY
TRBJ2-1 TRBV27 ASSYIRLADYNEQF
TRBJ2-7 TRBV7-2 ASSLGVGVYEQY
TRBJ2-3 TRBV18 ASSPLDTTDTQY
TRBJ1-5 TRBV29-1 SVGIEGLNQPQH
TRBJ1-4 TRBV28 ASSLSAANEKLF
TRBJ2-7 TRBV18 ASSPPMTPDGEQY
TRBJ1-5 TRBV6-1 ASSEALTGGNQPQH
TRBJ2-7 TRBV6-5 ASSYGQASYEQY
TRBJ1-2 TRBV11-2 ASSWGQGAFGYGYT
TRBJ2-1 TRBV14 ASREQGAFEEEQF
TRBJ2-1 TRBV5-4 ASSTETGGPYNEQF
TRBJ2-7 TRBV2 ASRLTVNSYEQY
TRBJ1-1 TRBV6-5 AGTGGWDTEAF
TRBJ2-7 TRBV5-5 ASSLDDRGGYEQY
TRBJ2-2 TRBV3-1/TRBV3-2 ASSRDTNTGELF
TRBJ1-2 TRBV29-1 SALDRAGFYGYT
TRBJ2-7 TRBV12-5 ASGPTTGQTNEQY
TRBJ1-4 TRBV11-3 ASSLVGEGQGNPVEKLF
TRBJ2-7 TRBV4-1 ASTVGWPLEQY
TRBJ2-3 TRBV9 ASSVWGGGADTQY
TRBJ2-1 TRBV6-4 ASSGSGGASNEQF
TRBJ2-1 TRBV4-1 ASRRLADTYNEQF
TRBJ2-3 TRBV27 ASSAGLAGTDTQY